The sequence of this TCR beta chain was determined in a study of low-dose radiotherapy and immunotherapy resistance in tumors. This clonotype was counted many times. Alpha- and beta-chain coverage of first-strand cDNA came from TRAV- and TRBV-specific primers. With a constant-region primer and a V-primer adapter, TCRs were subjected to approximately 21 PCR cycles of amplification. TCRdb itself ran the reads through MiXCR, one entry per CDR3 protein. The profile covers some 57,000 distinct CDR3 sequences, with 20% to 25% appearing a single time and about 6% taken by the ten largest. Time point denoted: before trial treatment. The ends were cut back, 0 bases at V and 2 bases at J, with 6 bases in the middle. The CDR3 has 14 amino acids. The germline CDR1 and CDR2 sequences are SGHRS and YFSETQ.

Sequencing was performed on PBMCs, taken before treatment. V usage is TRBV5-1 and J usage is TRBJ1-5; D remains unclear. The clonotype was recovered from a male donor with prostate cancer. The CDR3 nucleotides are TGCGCCAGCAGCTTGGAAGGAGGCAATCAGCCCCAGCATTTT. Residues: CASSLEGGNQPQHF. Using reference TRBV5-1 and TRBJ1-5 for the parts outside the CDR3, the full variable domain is KAGVTQTPRYLIKTRGQQVTLSCSPISGHRSVSWYQQTPGQGLQFLFEYFSETQRNKGNFPGRFSGRQFSNSRSEMNVSTLELGDSALYLCASSLEGGNQPQHFGDGTRLSIL.